Sequencing of this T cell receptor beta chain was carried out in a study of blood T cell repertoires in COVID-19. V lost 0 bases and J 11 bases, leaving 17 bases between the germline ends. CDR1 SGHNT and CDR2 YYREEE come from the germline V gene (reference sequence). CDR3 length: 14 amino acids. Sequencing was performed with immunoSEQ multiplex PCR; in TCRdb, only in-frame clones are kept and a portion is missing. The table lists 200,000 to 250,000 clones, more than 70% of them singletons, with around 7.4% in the top ten. V is TRBV5-4 and J is TRBJ1-1; D unclear. The sequence was collected from a woman between 35 and 50 years old with acute COVID-19. Sequencing was performed on PBMCs or T cells enriched from blood (not recorded which). CDR3 bases: TGTGCCAGCAGCTTGGACCCGGGAGGGTTGAAGGCTTTCTTT. Amino acid sequence: CASSLDPGGLKAFF.